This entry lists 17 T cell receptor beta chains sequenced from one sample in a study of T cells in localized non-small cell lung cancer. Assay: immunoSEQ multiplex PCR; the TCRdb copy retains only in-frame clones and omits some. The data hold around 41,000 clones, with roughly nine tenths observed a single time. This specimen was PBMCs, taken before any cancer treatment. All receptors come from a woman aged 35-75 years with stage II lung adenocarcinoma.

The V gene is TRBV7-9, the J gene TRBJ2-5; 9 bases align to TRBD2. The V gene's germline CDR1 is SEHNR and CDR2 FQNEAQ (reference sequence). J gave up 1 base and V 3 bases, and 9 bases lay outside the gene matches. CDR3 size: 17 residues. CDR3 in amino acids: CASSFGWSGGIQETQYF. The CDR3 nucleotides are TGTGCCAGCAGCTTCGGCTGGAGCGGGGGGATCCAAGAGACCCAGTACTTC.

DNA of the CDR3: TGCAGCGTTGCAGGGGGTGGAGATACGCAGTATTTT. Residues: CSVAGGGDTQYF. The chain employs TRBV29-1 and TRBJ2-3, with TRBD1 matching over 7 bases. With V trimmed by 4 bases and J by 5 bases, 3 bases remained unmatched. The CDR3 length is 12 residues. Germline assignment: CDR1 SQVTM and CDR2 ANQGSEA.

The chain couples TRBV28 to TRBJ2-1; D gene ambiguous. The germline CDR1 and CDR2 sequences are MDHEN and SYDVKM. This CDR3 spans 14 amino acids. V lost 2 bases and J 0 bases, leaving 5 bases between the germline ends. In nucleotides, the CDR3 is TGTGCCAGCAGTTTAGCGGTCTCCTACAATGAGCAGTTCTTC. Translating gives CASSLAVSYNEQFF.

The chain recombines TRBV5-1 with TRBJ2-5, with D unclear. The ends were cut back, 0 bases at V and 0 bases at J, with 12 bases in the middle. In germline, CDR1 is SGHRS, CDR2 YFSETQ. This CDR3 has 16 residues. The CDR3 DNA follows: TGCGCCAGCAGCTTGGCGCCCCAGCTAGACCAAGAGACCCAGTACTTC. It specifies CASSLAPQLDQETQYF.

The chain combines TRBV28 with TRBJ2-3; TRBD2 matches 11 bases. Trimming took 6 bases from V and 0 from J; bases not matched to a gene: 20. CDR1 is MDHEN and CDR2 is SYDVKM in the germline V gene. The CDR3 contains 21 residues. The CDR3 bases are TGTGCCAGCAGCGGGAGTGACGGGACTAGCGGAGGGAGCTATAGCACAGATACGCAGTATTTT. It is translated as CASSGSDGTSGGSYSTDTQYF.

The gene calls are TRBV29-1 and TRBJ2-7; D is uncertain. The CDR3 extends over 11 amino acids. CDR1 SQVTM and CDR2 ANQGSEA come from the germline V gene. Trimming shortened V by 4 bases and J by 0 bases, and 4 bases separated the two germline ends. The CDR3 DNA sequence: TGCAGCGTTGCAGTCTCCTACGAGCAGTACTTC. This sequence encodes CSVAVSYEQYF.

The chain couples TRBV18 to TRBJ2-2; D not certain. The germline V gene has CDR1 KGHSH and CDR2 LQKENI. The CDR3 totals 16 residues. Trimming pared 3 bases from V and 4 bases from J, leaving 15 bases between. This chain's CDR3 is CASSPPVQRVTGELFF. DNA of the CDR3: TGTGCCAGCTCACCCCCCGTTCAGAGAGTCACCGGGGAGCTGTTTTTT.

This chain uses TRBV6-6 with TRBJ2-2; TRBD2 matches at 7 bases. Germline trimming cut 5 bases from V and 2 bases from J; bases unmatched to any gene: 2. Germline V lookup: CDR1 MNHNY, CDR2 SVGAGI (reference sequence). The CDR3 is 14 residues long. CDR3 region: CASSRTSNTGELFF. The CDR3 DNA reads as TGTGCCAGCAGTCGGACTAGTAACACCGGGGAGCTGTTTTTT.

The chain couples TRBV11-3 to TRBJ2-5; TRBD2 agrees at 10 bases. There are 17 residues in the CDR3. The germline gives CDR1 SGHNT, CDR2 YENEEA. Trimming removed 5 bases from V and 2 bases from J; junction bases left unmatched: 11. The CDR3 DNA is TGTGCCAGCAGCCCTGGGGCTAGCGGGAGTGGGCAAGAGACCCAGTACTTC. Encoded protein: CASSPGASGSGQETQYF.

This CDR3 reads CASRLYRDSPNNEQFF. DNA of the CDR3: TGTGCCAGCAGGCTTTACCGGGACAGTCCGAACAATGAGCAGTTCTTC. The V gene is TRBV28, the J gene TRBJ2-1; TRBD1 matches at 7 bases. Germline assignment: CDR1 MDHEN and CDR2 SYDVKM. V trimming: 6 bases; J trimming: 5 bases; junction bases outside the gene matches: 13. This CDR3 contains 16 residues.

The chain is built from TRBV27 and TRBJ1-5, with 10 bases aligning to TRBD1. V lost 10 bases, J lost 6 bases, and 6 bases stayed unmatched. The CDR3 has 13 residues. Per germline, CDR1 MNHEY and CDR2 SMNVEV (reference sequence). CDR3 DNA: TGTGCCACCTCCCGGGACAGGGGTCAGCCCCAGCATTTT. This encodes CATSRDRGQPQHF.

Here the CDR3 DNA reads TGCAGCGGCGGTGGACTAGCGGGAGCTGGAGAGACCCAGTACTTC. This sequence encodes CSGGGLAGAGETQYF. The chain combines TRBV29-1 with TRBJ2-5; TRBD2 matches 13 bases. This CDR3 contains 15 residues. The trim removed 7 bases at V and 4 bases at J, leaving 9 bases unmatched. Germline CDR1 and CDR2: SQVTM and ANQGSEA.

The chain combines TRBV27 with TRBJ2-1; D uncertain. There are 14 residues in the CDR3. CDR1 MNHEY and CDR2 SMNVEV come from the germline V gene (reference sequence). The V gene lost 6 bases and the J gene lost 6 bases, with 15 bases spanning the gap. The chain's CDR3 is CASSLGPRANEQFF. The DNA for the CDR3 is TGTGCCAGCAGCCTGGGTCCAAGAGCCAATGAGCAGTTCTTC.

CDR3 DNA: TGTGCCAGCAGTTACTCGCCAGGATATAATGAAAAACTGTTTTTT. Translated, it gives CASSYSPGYNEKLFF. The chain carries TRBV6-5 and TRBJ1-4; D is unresolved. CDR1 and CDR2 (germline): MNHEY, SVGAGI. CDR3 length equals 15 residues. The ends were cut back, 0 bases at V and 4 bases at J, with 9 bases in the middle.

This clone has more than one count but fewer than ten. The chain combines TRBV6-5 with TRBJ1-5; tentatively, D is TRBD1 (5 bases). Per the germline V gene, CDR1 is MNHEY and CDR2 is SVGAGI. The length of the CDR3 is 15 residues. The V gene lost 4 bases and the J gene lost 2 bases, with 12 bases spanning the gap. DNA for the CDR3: TGTGCCAGCAGTTTCGGCAGGGATGGCAATCAGCCCCAGCATTTT. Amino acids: CASSFGRDGNQPQHF.

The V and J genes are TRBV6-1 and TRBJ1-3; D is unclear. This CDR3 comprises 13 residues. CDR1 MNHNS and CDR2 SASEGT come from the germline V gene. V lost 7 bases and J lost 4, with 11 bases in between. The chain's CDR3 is CASMRFGGNTIYF. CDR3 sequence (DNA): TGTGCCAGCATGAGGTTCGGAGGAAACACCATATATTTT.

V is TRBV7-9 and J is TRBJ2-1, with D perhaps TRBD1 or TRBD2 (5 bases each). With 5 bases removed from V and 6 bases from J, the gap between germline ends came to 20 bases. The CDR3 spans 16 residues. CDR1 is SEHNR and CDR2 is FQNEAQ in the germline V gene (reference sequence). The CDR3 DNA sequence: TGTGCCAGCAGCCGGGGACCGGCGCTAGTTGGCAATGAGCAGTTCTTC. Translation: CASSRGPALVGNEQFF. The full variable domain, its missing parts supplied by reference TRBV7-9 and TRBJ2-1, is DTGVSQNPRHKITKRGQNVTFRCDPISEHNRLYWYRQTLGQGPEFLTYFQNEAQLEKSRLLSDRFSAERPKGSFSTLEIQRTEQGDSAMYLCASSRGPALVGNEQFFGPGTRLTVL.